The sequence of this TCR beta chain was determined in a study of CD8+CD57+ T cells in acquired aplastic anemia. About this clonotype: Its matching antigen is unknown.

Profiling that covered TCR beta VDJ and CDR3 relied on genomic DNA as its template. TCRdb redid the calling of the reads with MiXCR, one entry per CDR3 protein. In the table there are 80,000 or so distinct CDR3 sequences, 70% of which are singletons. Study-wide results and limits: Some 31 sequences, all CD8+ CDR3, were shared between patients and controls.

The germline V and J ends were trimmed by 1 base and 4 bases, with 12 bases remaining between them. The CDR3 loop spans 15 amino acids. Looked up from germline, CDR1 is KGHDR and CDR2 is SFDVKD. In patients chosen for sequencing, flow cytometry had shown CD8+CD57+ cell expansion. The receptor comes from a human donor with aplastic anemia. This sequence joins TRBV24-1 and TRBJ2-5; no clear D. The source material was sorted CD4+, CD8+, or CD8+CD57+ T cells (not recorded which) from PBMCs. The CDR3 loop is CATSDFGQGRETQYF. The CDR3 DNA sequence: TGTGCCACCAGTGATTTTGGTCAAGGTCGAGAGACCCAGTACTTC.